These T cell receptor beta chains were read from a single sample in a study of blood T cell repertoires in COVID-19. Only in-frame clones appear in the TCRdb table, and some are missing; sequencing was by immunoSEQ multiplex PCR. Among roughly 400,000 clones listed, 90% to 95% were seen once. Sequenced sample: PBMCs or T cells enriched from blood (not recorded which). The receptors stem from a woman in her forties who had been exposed to COVID-19. The CDR3 runs from the conserved cysteine through the conserved F or W.

j_gene | v_gene | CDR3aa
TRBJ1-2 | TRBV29-1 | CSVTAGPRVGGYTF
TRBJ1-4 | TRBV7-2 | CASSTYRGPNEKLFF
TRBJ1-2 | TRBV30 | CACMGLYGYTF
TRBJ1-6 | TRBV5-4 | CASSLQGAQRALHF
TRBJ2-5 | TRBV7-2 | CASRLTSGSETQYF
TRBJ2-2 | TRBV21-1 | CASSSFGTNSGELFF
TRBJ2-7 | TRBV5-1 | CASNPDRISYEQYF
TRBJ2-1 | TRBV11-2 | CASSPPYSNYNEQFF
TRBJ2-5 | TRBV27 | CASSLLADQETQYF
TRBJ1-6 | TRBV25-1 | CASSPHRDNSPLHF
TRBJ1-3 | TRBV7-3 | CASSSQGSGNTIYF